A selection of T cell receptor beta chains follows, all from one sample in a study of blood T cell repertoires in COVID-19. The method was immunoSEQ multiplex PCR; TCRdb's version includes in-frame clones alone and lacks a portion of them. The sample holds approximately 130,000 clones, over 75% seen once. The sequenced sample was peripheral blood. The receptors were sampled from a man in his forties with active or convalescent COVID-19. Both conserved end residues are part of each CDR3. A D gene is named only where the DNA matches it firmly. Part of the rows lack a size; the others show once, few, many or a class for expanded clones.

J: TRBJ1-6; size: NA; V: TRBV5-4; D: TRBD1; CDR3: CASSPRDRDSPLHF; DNA: TGTGCCAGCAGCCCACGGGACAGGGATTCACCCCTCCACTTT
J: TRBJ1-1; size: NA; V: TRBV2; D: NA; CDR3: CASIPGRNRVGTEAFF; DNA: TGTGCCAGCATTCCGGGCCGGAACAGGGTTGGCACTGAAGCTTTCTTT
J: TRBJ1-5; size: NA; V: TRBV4-2; D: NA; CDR3: CASSQDWPRKPQHF; DNA: TGTGCCAGCAGCCAAGATTGGCCCAGAAAGCCCCAGCATTTT
J: TRBJ1-1; size: NA; V: TRBV5-6; D: NA; CDR3: CASSWDRGTEAFF; DNA: TGTGCCAGCAGCTGGGATCGGGGTACTGAAGCTTTCTTT
J: TRBJ2-2; size: few; V: TRBV6-2/TRBV6-3; D: TRBD2; CDR3: CASSHKSGLAGGPGELFF; DNA: TGTGCCAGCAGCCACAAATCGGGACTAGCGGGGGGCCCCGGGGAGCTGTTTTTT
J: TRBJ1-3; size: once; V: TRBV6-5; D: TRBD1; CDR3: CASSYGTGLSGNTIYF; DNA: TGTGCCAGCAGTTACGGGACAGGGCTCTCTGGAAACACCATATATTTT
J: TRBJ1-1; size: NA; V: TRBV2; D: NA; CDR3: CASSEDSRGEAFF; DNA: TGTGCCAGCAGTGAAGACTCTCGGGGTGAAGCTTTCTTT
J: TRBJ2-7; size: NA; V: TRBV18; D: TRBD1; CDR3: CASSLTGGDEQYF; DNA: TGTGCCAGCTCCCTGACAGGGGGTGACGAGCAGTACTTC
J: TRBJ2-3; size: NA; V: TRBV24-1; D: TRBD2; CDR3: CATSDSRTSGATDTQYF; DNA: TGTGCCACCAGTGATTCTAGGACTAGCGGGGCCACAGATACGCAGTATTTT
J: TRBJ2-3; size: NA; V: TRBV6-5; D: TRBD2; CDR3: CASKRGPSTDTQYF; DNA: TGTGCCTCCAAGCGGGGGCCAAGCACAGATACGCAGTATTTT
J: TRBJ2-7; size: NA; V: TRBV3-1/TRBV3-2; D: TRBD2; CDR3: CASSQVGGGNYEQYF; DNA: TGTGCCAGCAGCCAAGTTGGGGGGGGTAATTACGAGCAGTACTTC
J: TRBJ2-3; size: NA; V: TRBV7-2; D: TRBD2; CDR3: CASSLARSRTSGDTQYF; DNA: TGTGCCAGCAGCTTAGCGAGAAGTAGGACTAGCGGGGATACGCAGTATTTT
J: TRBJ2-7; size: NA; V: TRBV5-5; D: TRBD2; CDR3: CASSLVREAEQYF; DNA: TGTGCCAGCAGCTTGGTGCGGGAGGCCGAGCAGTACTTC
J: TRBJ1-1; size: NA; V: TRBV19; D: NA; CDR3: CASTPPGGGNTEAFF; DNA: TGTGCCAGTACCCCACCCGGGGGAGGGAACACTGAAGCTTTCTTT
J: TRBJ1-1; size: NA; V: TRBV5-1; D: NA; CDR3: CASSLAFGVEAFF; DNA: TGCGCCAGCAGCTTGGCCTTCGGGGTTGAAGCTTTCTTT
J: TRBJ1-2; size: NA; V: TRBV7-9; D: TRBD1; CDR3: CASSPGQVNYGYTF; DNA: TGTGCCAGCAGCCCCGGACAGGTTAACTATGGCTACACCTTC
J: TRBJ2-7; size: NA; V: TRBV3-1/TRBV3-2; D: TRBD2; CDR3: CASSHAPGLATIYEQYF; DNA: TGTGCCAGCAGCCATGCTCCGGGACTAGCGACGATCTACGAGCAGTACTTC
J: TRBJ1-1; size: NA; V: TRBV23-1; D: TRBD1; CDR3: CASSDRRQGRTEAFF; DNA: TGCGCCAGCAGTGACCGGAGACAGGGGAGAACTGAAGCTTTCTTT
J: TRBJ1-5; size: NA; V: TRBV7-9; D: NA; CDR3: CASSLAGGQPQHF; DNA: TGTGCCAGCAGCTTGGCGGGGGGGCAGCCCCAGCATTTT
J: TRBJ2-3; size: NA; V: TRBV30; D: TRBD2; CDR3: CACLAGGPSTDTQYF; DNA: TGTGCCTGTTTAGCGGGGGGCCCGAGCACAGATACGCAGTATTTT
J: TRBJ1-4; size: NA; V: TRBV28; D: NA; CDR3: CASSLEDKFNEKLFF; DNA: TGTGCCAGCAGTTTAGAGGACAAGTTTAATGAAAAACTGTTTTTT
J: TRBJ2-6; size: NA; V: TRBV9; D: TRBD1; CDR3: CASSTRQGAGANVLTF; DNA: TGTGCCAGCAGCACGCGACAGGGGGCTGGGGCCAACGTCCTGACTTTC
J: TRBJ2-1; size: few; V: TRBV20-1; D: NA; CDR3: CSALNNEQFF; DNA: TGCAGTGCTCTTAACAATGAGCAGTTCTTC
J: TRBJ1-5; size: many; V: TRBV18; D: NA; CDR3: CASSPYPPGDQPQHF; DNA: TGTGCCAGCTCACCGTATCCCCCCGGAGATCAGCCCCAGCATTTT
J: TRBJ2-5; size: NA; V: TRBV27; D: TRBD2; CDR3: CASSPLGGETQYF; DNA: TGTGCCAGCAGCCCCCTCGGGGGGGAGACCCAGTACTTC
J: TRBJ1-2; size: NA; V: TRBV5-5; D: TRBD1; CDR3: CASSLYGGQGDGYTF; DNA: TGTGCCAGCAGCTTGTATGGGGGACAGGGGGACGGCTACACCTTC
J: TRBJ2-4; size: NA; V: TRBV6-1; D: NA; CDR3: CASSEALLAGSKNIQYF; DNA: TGTGCCAGCAGTGAAGCGCTTCTGGCGGGGTCAAAAAACATTCAGTACTTC
J: TRBJ2-1; size: NA; V: TRBV9; D: NA; CDR3: CASSVEAGINEQFF; DNA: TGTGCCAGCAGCGTAGAGGCAGGGATCAATGAGCAGTTCTTC
J: TRBJ2-4; size: NA; V: TRBV10-3; D: NA; CDR3: CAISDGKNIQYF; DNA: TGTGCCATCAGTGACGGGAAAAACATTCAGTACTTC
J: TRBJ1-1; size: NA; V: TRBV6-1; D: NA; CDR3: CASSDTGIDAEAFF; DNA: TGTGCCAGCAGTGATACAGGGATAGACGCTGAAGCTTTCTTT
J: TRBJ2-5; size: NA; V: TRBV29-1; D: NA; CDR3: CSVPGLQETQYF; DNA: TGCAGCGTCCCTGGACTACAAGAGACCCAGTACTTC
J: TRBJ1-2; size: NA; V: TRBV18; D: TRBD1; CDR3: CASSPEVTGGRYGYTF; DNA: TGTGCCAGCTCACCAGAGGTCACAGGGGGAAGATATGGCTACACCTTC
J: TRBJ1-5; size: NA; V: TRBV2; D: TRBD1; CDR3: CASSDRGQAQPQHF; DNA: TGTGCCAGCAGTGACAGGGGGCAAGCTCAGCCCCAGCATTTT
J: TRBJ2-3; size: NA; V: TRBV5-4; D: NA; CDR3: CASSSSGTGGDTQYF; DNA: TGTGCCAGCAGCTCCTCCGGGACCGGGGGAGATACGCAGTATTTT
J: TRBJ1-1; size: once; V: TRBV6-1; D: NA; CDR3: CASSDRRGWTEAFF; DNA: TGTGCCAGCAGTGATCGTCGGGGTTGGACTGAAGCTTTCTTT
J: TRBJ2-1; size: NA; V: TRBV7-2; D: NA; CDR3: CASSGGARSEQFF; DNA: TGTGCCAGCAGCGGAGGTGCACGAAGTGAGCAGTTCTTC
J: TRBJ2-2; size: NA; V: TRBV5-1; D: TRBD2; CDR3: CASSLEGTKNTGELFF; DNA: TGCGCCAGCAGCTTGGAAGGGACTAAGAACACCGGGGAGCTGTTTTTT
J: TRBJ2-2; size: NA; V: TRBV25-1; D: TRBD2; CDR3: CASSPGLAGGTGELFF; DNA: TGTGCCAGCAGTCCGGGACTAGCGGGGGGGACCGGGGAGCTGTTTTTT
J: TRBJ1-2; size: NA; V: TRBV10-2; D: TRBD1; CDR3: CASSEGQGAGGYTF; DNA: TGCGCCAGCAGTGAAGGACAGGGGGCGGGTGGCTACACCTTC
J: TRBJ1-3; size: NA; V: TRBV10-3; D: NA; CDR3: CAIRQASSGNTIYF; DNA: TGTGCCATCAGACAGGCCTCCTCTGGAAACACCATATATTTT
J: TRBJ2-1; size: NA; V: TRBV19; D: NA; CDR3: CASSMMGANEQFF; DNA: TGTGCCAGTAGTATGATGGGGGCGAATGAGCAGTTCTTC
J: TRBJ1-3; size: NA; V: TRBV19; D: TRBD1; CDR3: CASTKTGAHSGNTIYF; DNA: TGTGCCAGTACTAAGACAGGGGCCCACTCTGGAAACACCATATATTTT
J: TRBJ1-5; size: NA; V: TRBV28; D: NA; CDR3: CASSFWRGGQPQHF; DNA: TGTGCCAGCAGTTTTTGGCGCGGGGGTCAGCCCCAGCATTTT
J: TRBJ1-2; size: NA; V: TRBV7-2; D: NA; CDR3: CASSLAAGSAAGYGYTF; DNA: TGTGCCAGCAGCTTAGCAGCTGGTAGTGCGGCTGGCTATGGCTACACCTTC
J: TRBJ2-1; size: many; V: TRBV18; D: TRBD2; CDR3: CASQAGDEQFF; DNA: TGTGCCAGCCAAGCGGGGGATGAGCAGTTCTTC
J: TRBJ2-1; size: NA; V: TRBV6-6; D: TRBD2; CDR3: CASRNGGAYEQFF; DNA: TGTGCCAGCAGAAACGGGGGGGCCTATGAGCAGTTCTTC